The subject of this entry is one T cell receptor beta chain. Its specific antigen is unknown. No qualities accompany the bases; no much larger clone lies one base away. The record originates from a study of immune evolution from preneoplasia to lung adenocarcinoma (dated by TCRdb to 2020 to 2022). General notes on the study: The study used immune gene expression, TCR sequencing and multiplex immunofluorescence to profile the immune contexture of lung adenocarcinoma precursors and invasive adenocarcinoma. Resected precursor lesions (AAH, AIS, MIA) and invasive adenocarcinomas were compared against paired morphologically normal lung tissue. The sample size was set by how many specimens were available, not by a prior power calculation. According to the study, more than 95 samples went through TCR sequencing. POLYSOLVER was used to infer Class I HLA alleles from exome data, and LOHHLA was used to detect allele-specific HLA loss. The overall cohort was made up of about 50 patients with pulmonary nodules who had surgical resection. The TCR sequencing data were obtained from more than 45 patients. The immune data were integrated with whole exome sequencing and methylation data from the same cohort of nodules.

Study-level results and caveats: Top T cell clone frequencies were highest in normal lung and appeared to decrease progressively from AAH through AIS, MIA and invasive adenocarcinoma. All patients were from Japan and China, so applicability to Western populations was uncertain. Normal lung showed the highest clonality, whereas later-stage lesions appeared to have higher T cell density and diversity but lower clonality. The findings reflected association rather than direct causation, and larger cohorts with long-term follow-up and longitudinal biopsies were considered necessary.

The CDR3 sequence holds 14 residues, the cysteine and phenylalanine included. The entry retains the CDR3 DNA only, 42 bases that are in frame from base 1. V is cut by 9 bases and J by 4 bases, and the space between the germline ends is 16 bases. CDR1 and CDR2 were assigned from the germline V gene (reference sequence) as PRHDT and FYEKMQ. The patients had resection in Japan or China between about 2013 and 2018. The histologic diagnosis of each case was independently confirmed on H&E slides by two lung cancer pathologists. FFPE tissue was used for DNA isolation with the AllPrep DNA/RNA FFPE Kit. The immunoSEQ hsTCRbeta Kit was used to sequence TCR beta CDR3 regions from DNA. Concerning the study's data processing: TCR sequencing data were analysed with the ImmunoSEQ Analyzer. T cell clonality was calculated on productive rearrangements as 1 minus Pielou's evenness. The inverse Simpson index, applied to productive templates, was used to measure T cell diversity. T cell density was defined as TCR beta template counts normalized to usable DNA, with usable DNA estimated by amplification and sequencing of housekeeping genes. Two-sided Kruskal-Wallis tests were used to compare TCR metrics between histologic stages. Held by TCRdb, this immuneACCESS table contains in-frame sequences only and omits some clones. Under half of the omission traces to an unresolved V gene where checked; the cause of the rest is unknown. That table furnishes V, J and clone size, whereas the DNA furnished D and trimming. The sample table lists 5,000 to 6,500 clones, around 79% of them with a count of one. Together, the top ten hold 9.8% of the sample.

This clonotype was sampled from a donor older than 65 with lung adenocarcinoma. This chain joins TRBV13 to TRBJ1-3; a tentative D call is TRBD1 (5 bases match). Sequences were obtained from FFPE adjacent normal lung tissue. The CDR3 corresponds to CARTWGSSGNTIYF. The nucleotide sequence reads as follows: TGTGCCAGAACCTGGGGGAGCTCCGGAAACACCATATATTTT.